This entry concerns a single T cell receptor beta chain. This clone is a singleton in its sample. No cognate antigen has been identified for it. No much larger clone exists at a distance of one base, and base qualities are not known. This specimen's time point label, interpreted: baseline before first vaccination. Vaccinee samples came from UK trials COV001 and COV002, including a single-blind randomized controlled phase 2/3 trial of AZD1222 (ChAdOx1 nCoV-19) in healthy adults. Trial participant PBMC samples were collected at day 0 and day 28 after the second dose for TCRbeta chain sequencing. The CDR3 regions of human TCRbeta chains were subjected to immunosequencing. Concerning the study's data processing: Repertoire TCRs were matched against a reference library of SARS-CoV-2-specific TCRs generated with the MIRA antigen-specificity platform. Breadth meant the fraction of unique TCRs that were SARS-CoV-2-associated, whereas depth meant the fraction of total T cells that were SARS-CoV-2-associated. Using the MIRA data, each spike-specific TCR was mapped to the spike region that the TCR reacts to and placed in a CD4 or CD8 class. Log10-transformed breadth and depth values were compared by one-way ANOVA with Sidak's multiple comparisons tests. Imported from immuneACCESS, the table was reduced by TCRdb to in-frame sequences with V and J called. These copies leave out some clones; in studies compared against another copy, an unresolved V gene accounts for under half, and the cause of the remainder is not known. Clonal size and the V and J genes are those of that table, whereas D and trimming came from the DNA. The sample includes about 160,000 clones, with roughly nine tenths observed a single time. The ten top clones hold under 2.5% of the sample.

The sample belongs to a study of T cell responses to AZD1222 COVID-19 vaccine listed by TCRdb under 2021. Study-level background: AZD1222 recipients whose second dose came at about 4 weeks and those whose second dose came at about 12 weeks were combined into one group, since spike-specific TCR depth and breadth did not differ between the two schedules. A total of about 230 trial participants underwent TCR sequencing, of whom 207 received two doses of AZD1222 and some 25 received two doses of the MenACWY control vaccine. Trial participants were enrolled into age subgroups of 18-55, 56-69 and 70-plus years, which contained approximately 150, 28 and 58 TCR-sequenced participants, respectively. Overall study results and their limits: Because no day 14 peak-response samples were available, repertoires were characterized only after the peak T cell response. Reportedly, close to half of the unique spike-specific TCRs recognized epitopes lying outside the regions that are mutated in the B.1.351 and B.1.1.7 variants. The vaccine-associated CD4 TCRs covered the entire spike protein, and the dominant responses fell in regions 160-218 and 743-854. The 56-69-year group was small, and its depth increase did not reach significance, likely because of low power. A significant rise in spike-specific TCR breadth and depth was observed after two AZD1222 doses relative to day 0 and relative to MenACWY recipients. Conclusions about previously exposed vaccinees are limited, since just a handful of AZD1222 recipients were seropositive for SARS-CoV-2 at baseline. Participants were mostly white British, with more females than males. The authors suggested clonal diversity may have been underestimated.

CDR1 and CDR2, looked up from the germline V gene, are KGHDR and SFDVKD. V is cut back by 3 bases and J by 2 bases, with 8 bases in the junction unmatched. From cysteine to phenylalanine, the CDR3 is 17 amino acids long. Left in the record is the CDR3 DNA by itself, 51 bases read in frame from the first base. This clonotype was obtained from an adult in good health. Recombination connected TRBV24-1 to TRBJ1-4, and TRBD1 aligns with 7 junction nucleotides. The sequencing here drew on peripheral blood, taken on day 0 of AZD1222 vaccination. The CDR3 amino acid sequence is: CATSDVKGGATNEKLFF. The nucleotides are TGTGCCACCAGTGATGTAAAAGGGGGCGCGACTAATGAAAAACTGTTTTTT.